The sequence of this TCR beta chain was determined in a study of blood T cell repertoires in COVID-19. Study at large: T cells, B-cell-depleted T cells, or PBMCs supplied cDNA or gDNA.

This CDR3 comprises 14 residues. Germline V gene data show CDR1 as SGHAT and CDR2 as FQNNGV. The junction had 3 bases not matched to a gene; V was cut back by 5 bases and J by 3 bases. The table came from immunoSEQ multiplex PCR; TCRdb's copy has only in-frame clones and leaves some out. Of 200,000 to 250,000 clones listed, roughly 89% are singletons. Sequencing input: PBMCs or T cells enriched from blood (not recorded which). This chain connects TRBV11-2 to TRBJ2-1; 8 bases are a match to TRBD2. The TCR was taken from a man aged 18 to 35 with acute COVID-19. CDR3 nucleotide sequence: TGTGCCAGCAGCCCAGCGGGAGTCTACAATGAGCAGTTCTTC. Its protein product is CASSPAGVYNEQFF.